This T cell receptor beta chain was recovered during a study of blood T cell repertoires in COVID-19. Libraries were prepared by immunoSEQ multiplex PCR; TCRdb keeps only in-frame clonotypes and omits some of them. The sample records about 210,000 clones, about 91% being singletons. The CDR3 has 14 residues. Trimming took 1 base from V and 2 from J, leaving 9 bases between them. Germline-derived CDR1 and CDR2 are MNHEY and SVGAGI. Sequenced: peripheral blood. The sequence was obtained from a man under 40 with acute or convalescent COVID-19. The chain carries TRBV6-5 and TRBJ2-7, with D possibly matching TRBD2 (5 bases). In DNA form, the CDR3 reads TGTGCCAGCAGTTACTTACTAGGTGCCTACGAGCAGTACTTC. Translation: CASSYLLGAYEQYF.